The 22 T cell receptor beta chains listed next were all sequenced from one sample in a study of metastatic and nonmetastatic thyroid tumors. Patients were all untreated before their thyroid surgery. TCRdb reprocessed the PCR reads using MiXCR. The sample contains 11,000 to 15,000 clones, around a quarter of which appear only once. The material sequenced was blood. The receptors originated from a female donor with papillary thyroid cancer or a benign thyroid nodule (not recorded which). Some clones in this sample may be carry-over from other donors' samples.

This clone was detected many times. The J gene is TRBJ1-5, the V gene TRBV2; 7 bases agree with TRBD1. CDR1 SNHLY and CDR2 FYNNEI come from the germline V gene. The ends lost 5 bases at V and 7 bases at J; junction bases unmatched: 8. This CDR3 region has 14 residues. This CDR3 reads CASSWEQGRQPQHF. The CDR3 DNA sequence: TGTGCCAGCAGTTGGGAACAGGGGCGGCAGCCCCAGCATTTT.

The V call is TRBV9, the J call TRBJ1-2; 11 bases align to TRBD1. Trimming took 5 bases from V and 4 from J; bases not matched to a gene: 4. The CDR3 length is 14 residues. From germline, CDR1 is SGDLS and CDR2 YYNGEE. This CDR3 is CASRGTGGGYGYTF. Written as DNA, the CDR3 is TGTGCCAGCAGAGGGACAGGGGGAGGCTATGGCTACACCTTC.

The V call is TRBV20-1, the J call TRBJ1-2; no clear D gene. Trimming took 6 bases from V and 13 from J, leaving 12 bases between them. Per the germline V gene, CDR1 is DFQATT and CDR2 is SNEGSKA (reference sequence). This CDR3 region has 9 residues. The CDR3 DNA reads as TGCAGTGCCAGGCTCTCGTCCACCTTC. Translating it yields CSARLSSTF.

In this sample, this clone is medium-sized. The CDR3 DNA follows: TGTGCCAGCAGTTTGACCGGGACGGACTACTCCGAGCAGTACTTC. As protein: CASSLTGTDYSEQYF. The chain uses TRBV7-9 and TRBJ2-7; possible D gene TRBD2, 6 bases. This CDR3 region has 15 residues. V dropped 6 bases and J dropped 6 bases, with 21 bases sitting between them. CDR1 and CDR2 from the germline V gene are SEHNR and FQNEAQ (reference sequence).

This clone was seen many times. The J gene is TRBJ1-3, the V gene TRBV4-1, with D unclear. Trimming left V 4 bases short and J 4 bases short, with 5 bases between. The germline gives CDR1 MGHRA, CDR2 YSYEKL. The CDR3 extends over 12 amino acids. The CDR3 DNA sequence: TGCGCCAGCAGCCTACAGGGAAACACCATATATTTT. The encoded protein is CASSLQGNTIYF.

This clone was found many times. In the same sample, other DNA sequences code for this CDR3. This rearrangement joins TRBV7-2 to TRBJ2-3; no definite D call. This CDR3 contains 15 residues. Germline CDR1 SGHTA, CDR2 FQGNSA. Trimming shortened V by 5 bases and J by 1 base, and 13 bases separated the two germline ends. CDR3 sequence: CASSNGPRGTDTQYF. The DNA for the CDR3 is TGTGCCAGCAGCAACGGGCCCCGGGGCACAGATACGCAGTATTTT.

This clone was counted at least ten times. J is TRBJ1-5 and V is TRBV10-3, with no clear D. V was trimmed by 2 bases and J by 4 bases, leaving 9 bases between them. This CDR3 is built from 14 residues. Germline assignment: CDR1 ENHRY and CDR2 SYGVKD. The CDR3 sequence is CAISEPEGNQPQHF. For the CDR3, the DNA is TGTGCCATCAGTGAGCCGGAAGGGAATCAGCCCCAGCATTTT.

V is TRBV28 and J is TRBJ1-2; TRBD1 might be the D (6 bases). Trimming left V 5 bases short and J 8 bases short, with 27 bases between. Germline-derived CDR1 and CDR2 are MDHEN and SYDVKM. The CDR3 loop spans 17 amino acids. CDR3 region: CASSLPFLSSGAGGYTF. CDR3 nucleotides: TGTGCCAGCAGTCTCCCCTTCCTTTCCTCAGGGGCAGGAGGCTACACCTTC.

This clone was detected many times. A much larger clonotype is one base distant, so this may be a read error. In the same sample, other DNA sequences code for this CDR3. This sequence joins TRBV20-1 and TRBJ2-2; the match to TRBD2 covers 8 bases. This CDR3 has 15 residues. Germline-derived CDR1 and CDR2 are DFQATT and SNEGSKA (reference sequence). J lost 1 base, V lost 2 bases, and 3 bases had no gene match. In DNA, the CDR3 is TGCAGTGCTAGATCGGGGACTAGGAACACCGGGGAGCTGTTTTTT. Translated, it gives CSARSGTRNTGELFF.

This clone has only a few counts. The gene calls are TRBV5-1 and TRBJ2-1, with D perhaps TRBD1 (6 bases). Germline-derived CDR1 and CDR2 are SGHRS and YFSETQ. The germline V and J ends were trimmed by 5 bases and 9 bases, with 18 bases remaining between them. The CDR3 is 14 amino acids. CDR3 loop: CASRRDTQVSEQFF. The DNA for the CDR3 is TGCGCCAGCAGAAGGGACACCCAAGTTAGTGAGCAGTTCTTC.

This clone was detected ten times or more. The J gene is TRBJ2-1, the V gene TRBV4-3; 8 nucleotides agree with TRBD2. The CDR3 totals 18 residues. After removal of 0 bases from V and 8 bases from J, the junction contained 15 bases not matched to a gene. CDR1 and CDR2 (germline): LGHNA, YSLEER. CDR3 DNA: TGCGCCAGCAGCCAAGATCTTTCGGCGGGAGGTAAAATCGATGAGCAGTTCTTC. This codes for CASSQDLSAGGKIDEQFF.

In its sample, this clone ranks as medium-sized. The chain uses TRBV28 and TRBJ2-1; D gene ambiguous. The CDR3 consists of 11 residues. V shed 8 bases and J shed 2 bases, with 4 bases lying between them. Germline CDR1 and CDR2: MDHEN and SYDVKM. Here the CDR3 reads CASGTYNEQFF. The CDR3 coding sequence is TGTGCCAGCGGCACCTACAATGAGCAGTTCTTC.

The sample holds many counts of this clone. The DNA of the CDR3 is TGTGCCAGCAGCCGTGGGACTAGCGGAACCACAGATACGCAGTATTTT. Translated, it gives CASSRGTSGTTDTQYF. The chain employs TRBV4-2 and TRBJ2-3, with 11 bases identical to TRBD2. Germline CDR1 and CDR2: LGHNA and YNFKEQ. The CDR3 consists of 16 residues. J was trimmed by 2 bases and V by 4 bases; bases with no gene match: 5.

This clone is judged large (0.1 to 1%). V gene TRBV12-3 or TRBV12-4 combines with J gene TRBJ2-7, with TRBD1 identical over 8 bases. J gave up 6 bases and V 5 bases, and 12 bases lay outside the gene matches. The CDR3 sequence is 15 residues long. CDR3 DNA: TGTGCCAGCAGTCCCCTCCGGGACAGGCCCACCGAGCAGTACTTC. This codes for CASSPLRDRPTEQYF.

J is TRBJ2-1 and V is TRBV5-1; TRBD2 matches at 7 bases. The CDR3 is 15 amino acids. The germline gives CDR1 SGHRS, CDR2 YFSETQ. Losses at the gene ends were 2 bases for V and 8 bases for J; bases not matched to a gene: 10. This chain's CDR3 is CASSFGGRDVDEQFF. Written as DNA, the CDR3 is TGCGCCAGCAGCTTTGGGGGGAGGGATGTGGATGAGCAGTTCTTC.

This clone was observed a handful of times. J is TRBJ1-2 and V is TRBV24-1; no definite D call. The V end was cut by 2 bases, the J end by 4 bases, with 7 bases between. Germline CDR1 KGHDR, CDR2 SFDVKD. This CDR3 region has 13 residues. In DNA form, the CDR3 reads TGTGCCACCAGTGATTCGGGGAGCTATGGCTACACCTTC. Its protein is CATSDSGSYGYTF.

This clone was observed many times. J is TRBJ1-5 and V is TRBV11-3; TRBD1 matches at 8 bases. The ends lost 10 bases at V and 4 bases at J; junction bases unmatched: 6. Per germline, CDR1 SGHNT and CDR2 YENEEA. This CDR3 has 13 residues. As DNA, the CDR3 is TGTGCCAAGACAGGGGCAGGGAATCAGCCCCAGCATTTT. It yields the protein CAKTGAGNQPQHF.

DNA of the CDR3: TGTGCCAGCAGTGAACCGAGTCAGCCCCAGCATTTT. Amino acid sequence: CASSEPSQPQHF. The genes are TRBV6-2 or TRBV6-3 and TRBJ1-5; D is unresolved. Trimming left V 5 bases short and J 6 bases short, with 8 bases between. CDR1 MNHEY and CDR2 SVGEGT come from the germline V gene. The CDR3 is 12 amino acids.

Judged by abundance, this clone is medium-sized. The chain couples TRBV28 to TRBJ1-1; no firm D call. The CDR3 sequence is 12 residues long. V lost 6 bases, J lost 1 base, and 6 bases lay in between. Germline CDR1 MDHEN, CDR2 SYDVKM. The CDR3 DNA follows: TGTGCCAGCAGAGAGAGGAACACTGAAGCTTTCTTT. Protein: CASRERNTEAFF. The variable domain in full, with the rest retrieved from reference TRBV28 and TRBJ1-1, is DVKVTQSSRYLVKRTGEKVFLECVQDMDHENMFWYRQDPGLGLRLIYFSYDVKMKEKGDIPEGYSVSREKKERFSLILESASTNQTSMYLCASRERNTEAFFGQGTRLTVV.

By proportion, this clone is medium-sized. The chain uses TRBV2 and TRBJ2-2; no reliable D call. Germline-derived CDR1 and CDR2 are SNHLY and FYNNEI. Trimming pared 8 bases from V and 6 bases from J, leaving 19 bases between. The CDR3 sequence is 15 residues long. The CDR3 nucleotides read TGTGCCAGCTGTGTTGCTCAACTTGTCGCCGGGGAGCTGTTTTTT. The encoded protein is CASCVAQLVAGELFF.

The CDR3 sequence: CASSVGGVRAYNEQFF. In DNA, the CDR3 is TGTGCCAGCAGTGTGGGAGGGGTGAGGGCCTACAATGAGCAGTTCTTC. V gene TRBV6-1 combines with J gene TRBJ2-1, with TRBD2 matching over 7 bases. The CDR3 contains 16 residues. J was trimmed by 2 bases and V by 4 bases; bases with no gene match: 8. CDR1 and CDR2 from the germline V gene are MNHNS and SASEGT.

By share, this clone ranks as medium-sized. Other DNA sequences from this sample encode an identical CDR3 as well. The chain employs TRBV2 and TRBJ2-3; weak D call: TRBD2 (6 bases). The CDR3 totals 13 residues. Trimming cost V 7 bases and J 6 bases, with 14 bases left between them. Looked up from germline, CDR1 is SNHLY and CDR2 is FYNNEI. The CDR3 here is CASNQRLEDTQYF. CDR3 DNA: TGTGCCAGCAACCAACGACTAGAGGATACGCAGTATTTT.